The rows below give T cell receptor beta chains drawn from one sample of a study of cytomegalovirus exposure and HLA in healthy donors. The protocol was immunoSEQ multiplex PCR, while the TCRdb copy is restricted to in-frame clones and leaves out a portion. The table records 250,000 to 350,000 clones, approximately 90% of them present only once. The sequenced sample consisted of PBMCs. Receptors were obtained from a man aged 40-55 years in good health and CMV-seropositive. Both conserved end residues are part of each CDR3. D genes are given only for firm matches. The size entry is marked missing in some rows and otherwise reads once, few, many or a size class.

d_call: -
v_call: TRBV29-1
clone_size: few
j_call: TRBJ2-3
cdr3_aa: CSVSAASPSTDTQYF
cdr3_nt: TGCAGCGTTTCCGCGGCTAGTCCAAGCACAGATACGCAGTATTTT

d_call: -
v_call: TRBV5-4
clone_size: few
j_call: TRBJ1-4
cdr3_aa: CASSLDAAKLFF
cdr3_nt: TGTGCCAGCAGCTTGGACGCCGCGAAACTGTTTTTT

d_call: TRBD2
v_call: TRBV7-8
clone_size: -
j_call: TRBJ2-1
cdr3_aa: CASSPGTSGYNEQFF
cdr3_nt: TGTGCCAGCAGCCCGGGGACTAGCGGCTACAATGAGCAGTTCTTC

d_call: TRBD2
v_call: TRBV4-2
clone_size: once
j_call: TRBJ2-7
cdr3_aa: CASSQSTSEYYEQYF
cdr3_nt: TGTGCCAGCAGCCAATCTACTAGCGAATACTACGAGCAGTACTTC

d_call: -
v_call: TRBV13
clone_size: -
j_call: TRBJ2-3
cdr3_aa: CASSLTWGGRGTDTQYF
cdr3_nt: TGTGCCAGCAGCTTAACATGGGGTGGCAGGGGTACAGATACGCAGTATTTT

d_call: -
v_call: TRBV7-3
clone_size: -
j_call: TRBJ2-5
cdr3_aa: CASSDRGIKETQYF
cdr3_nt: TGTGCCAGCAGCGACCGGGGGATCAAAGAGACCCAGTACTTC

d_call: TRBD1
v_call: TRBV6-6
clone_size: few
j_call: TRBJ1-2
cdr3_aa: CASSYEGAGGYTF
cdr3_nt: TGTGCCAGCAGTTACGAGGGGGCCGGGGGCTACACCTTC

d_call: -
v_call: TRBV5-6
clone_size: few
j_call: TRBJ2-1
cdr3_aa: CASSPRRAGEQFF
cdr3_nt: TGTGCCAGCAGCCCCCGCAGGGCCGGTGAGCAGTTCTTC

d_call: TRBD1
v_call: TRBV7-9
clone_size: -
j_call: TRBJ2-6
cdr3_aa: CAGTGGAAGGANVLTF
cdr3_nt: TGTGCCGGGACAGGGGGCGCAGCGGGTGGGGCCAACGTCCTGACTTTC

d_call: TRBD1
v_call: TRBV30
clone_size: -
j_call: TRBJ2-7
cdr3_aa: CAWTDRTYEQYF
cdr3_nt: TGTGCCTGGACGGACAGGACCTACGAGCAGTACTTC

d_call: -
v_call: TRBV19
clone_size: -
j_call: TRBJ2-7
cdr3_aa: CASQAGYEQYF
cdr3_nt: TGTGCCAGTCAGGCAGGTTACGAGCAGTACTTC

d_call: -
v_call: TRBV5-1
clone_size: -
j_call: TRBJ2-3
cdr3_aa: CASSPPGLSTDTQYF
cdr3_nt: TGCGCCAGCAGCCCCCCCGGACTGAGCACAGATACGCAGTATTTT

d_call: -
v_call: TRBV30
clone_size: -
j_call: TRBJ2-7
cdr3_aa: CAWREGRDSYEQYF
cdr3_nt: TGTGCCTGGAGGGAAGGACGGGATTCCTACGAGCAGTACTTC

d_call: TRBD1
v_call: TRBV6-5
clone_size: -
j_call: TRBJ1-4
cdr3_aa: CASSYGTGISEKLFF
cdr3_nt: TGTGCCAGCAGTTACGGGACAGGTATAAGCGAAAAACTGTTTTTT

d_call: -
v_call: TRBV27
clone_size: -
j_call: TRBJ2-7
cdr3_aa: CASSLRGGVYEQYF
cdr3_nt: TGTGCCAGCAGCCTCAGGGGAGGGGTCTACGAGCAGTACTTC

d_call: TRBD2
v_call: TRBV4-2
clone_size: -
j_call: TRBJ2-3
cdr3_aa: CASSIRTSGNPDTQYF
cdr3_nt: TGTGCCAGCAGCATTCGGACTAGCGGGAACCCAGATACGCAGTATTTT

d_call: TRBD1
v_call: TRBV5-8
clone_size: -
j_call: TRBJ2-7
cdr3_aa: CASSFGTGGYEQYF
cdr3_nt: TGTGCCAGCAGCTTTGGGACAGGGGGCTACGAGCAGTACTTC

d_call: -
v_call: TRBV5-6
clone_size: -
j_call: TRBJ2-3
cdr3_aa: CASSYRAGTDTQYF
cdr3_nt: TGTGCCAGCAGCTACAGGGCTGGCACAGATACGCAGTATTTT

d_call: TRBD2
v_call: TRBV10-3
clone_size: -
j_call: TRBJ2-5
cdr3_aa: CAIGGEPETQYF
cdr3_nt: TGTGCCATCGGGGGGGAACCGGAGACCCAGTACTTC

d_call: TRBD1
v_call: TRBV7-2
clone_size: -
j_call: TRBJ1-2
cdr3_aa: CASSLNRGYGYTF
cdr3_nt: TGTGCCAGCAGCTTAAACAGGGGCTATGGCTACACCTTC

d_call: -
v_call: TRBV6-4
clone_size: -
j_call: TRBJ2-3
cdr3_aa: CASRRARNRVSTDTQYF
cdr3_nt: TGTGCCAGCAGGAGGGCAAGGAACAGGGTTAGCACAGATACGCAGTATTTT

d_call: -
v_call: TRBV5-6
clone_size: -
j_call: TRBJ2-7
cdr3_aa: CASSFRDTSYEQYF
cdr3_nt: TGTGCCAGCAGCTTCCGGGACACCTCCTACGAGCAGTACTTC

d_call: TRBD1
v_call: TRBV30
clone_size: -
j_call: TRBJ2-5
cdr3_aa: CAWSVEGTVNQETQYF
cdr3_nt: TGTGCCTGGAGTGTAGAAGGGACAGTAAACCAAGAGACCCAGTACTTC

d_call: TRBD1
v_call: TRBV19
clone_size: many
j_call: TRBJ1-5
cdr3_aa: CASTTGRQPQHF
cdr3_nt: TGTGCCAGCACGACAGGGCGTCAGCCCCAGCATTTT

d_call: -
v_call: TRBV28
clone_size: -
j_call: TRBJ2-7
cdr3_aa: CASRPPPGSDSYEQYF
cdr3_nt: TGTGCCAGCAGACCCCCCCCCGGGAGCGATTCCTACGAGCAGTACTTC

d_call: TRBD1
v_call: TRBV6-6
clone_size: -
j_call: TRBJ2-1
cdr3_aa: CASSYDRENNEQFF
cdr3_nt: TGTGCCAGCAGTTACGACAGGGAGAACAATGAGCAGTTCTTC

d_call: TRBD1
v_call: TRBV15
clone_size: -
j_call: TRBJ1-1
cdr3_aa: CATSRDGQGHLNTEAFF
cdr3_nt: TGTGCCACCAGCAGAGATGGACAGGGCCACTTGAACACTGAAGCTTTCTTT

d_call: -
v_call: TRBV6-5
clone_size: -
j_call: TRBJ1-1
cdr3_aa: CASSYFRGEGAEAFF
cdr3_nt: TGTGCCAGCAGTTACTTCAGGGGCGAAGGGGCTGAAGCTTTCTTT

d_call: TRBD1
v_call: TRBV28
clone_size: -
j_call: TRBJ2-6
cdr3_aa: CASSLDRVSGANVLTF
cdr3_nt: TGTGCCAGCAGTTTGGACAGGGTGTCTGGGGCCAACGTCCTGACTTTC

d_call: -
v_call: TRBV5-6
clone_size: -
j_call: TRBJ1-3
cdr3_aa: CASSLVPDYSGNTIYF
cdr3_nt: TGTGCCAGCAGCTTGGTCCCAGACTACTCTGGAAACACCATATATTTT

d_call: TRBD1
v_call: TRBV5-1
clone_size: -
j_call: TRBJ2-7
cdr3_aa: CASSSTGYEQYF
cdr3_nt: TGCGCCAGCAGCTCGACAGGGTACGAGCAGTACTTC

d_call: -
v_call: TRBV4-1
clone_size: once
j_call: TRBJ2-7
cdr3_aa: CASSQVGLRADEQYF
cdr3_nt: TGCGCCAGCAGCCAAGTAGGGCTGAGGGCAGACGAGCAGTACTTC

d_call: -
v_call: TRBV11-2
clone_size: -
j_call: TRBJ1-3
cdr3_aa: CASSSGSSDTIYF
cdr3_nt: TGTGCCAGCAGCTCCGGGTCCTCGGACACCATATATTTT

d_call: TRBD1
v_call: TRBV29-1
clone_size: -
j_call: TRBJ1-2
cdr3_aa: CSVRGQGNLPNYGYTF
cdr3_nt: TGCAGCGTCCGCGGACAGGGGAACCTCCCCAACTATGGCTACACCTTC

d_call: -
v_call: TRBV28
clone_size: -
j_call: TRBJ2-7
cdr3_aa: CASSNWYEQYF
cdr3_nt: TGTGCCAGCAGTAACTGGTACGAGCAGTACTTC

d_call: -
v_call: TRBV29-1
clone_size: -
j_call: TRBJ1-1
cdr3_aa: CSVEDPQGGETEAFF
cdr3_nt: TGCAGCGTTGAAGACCCTCAAGGGGGGGAAACTGAAGCTTTCTTT

d_call: TRBD1
v_call: TRBV5-1
clone_size: -
j_call: TRBJ1-2
cdr3_aa: CASSFGQAYYGYTF
cdr3_nt: TGCGCCAGCAGCTTTGGACAGGCATACTATGGCTACACCTTC

d_call: -
v_call: TRBV7-2
clone_size: -
j_call: TRBJ2-2
cdr3_aa: CASSLEPGTGELFF
cdr3_nt: TGTGCCAGCAGCTTAGAACCGGGCACCGGGGAGCTGTTTTTT

d_call: TRBD1
v_call: TRBV9
clone_size: -
j_call: TRBJ2-5
cdr3_aa: CASSPGQGRREQYF
cdr3_nt: TGTGCCAGCTCCCCGGGACAGGGGCGGAGAGAGCAGTACTTC

d_call: -
v_call: TRBV4-1
clone_size: few
j_call: TRBJ1-4
cdr3_aa: CASSHSGVYNEKLFF
cdr3_nt: TGCGCCAGCAGCCACTCAGGGGTTTATAATGAAAAACTGTTTTTT